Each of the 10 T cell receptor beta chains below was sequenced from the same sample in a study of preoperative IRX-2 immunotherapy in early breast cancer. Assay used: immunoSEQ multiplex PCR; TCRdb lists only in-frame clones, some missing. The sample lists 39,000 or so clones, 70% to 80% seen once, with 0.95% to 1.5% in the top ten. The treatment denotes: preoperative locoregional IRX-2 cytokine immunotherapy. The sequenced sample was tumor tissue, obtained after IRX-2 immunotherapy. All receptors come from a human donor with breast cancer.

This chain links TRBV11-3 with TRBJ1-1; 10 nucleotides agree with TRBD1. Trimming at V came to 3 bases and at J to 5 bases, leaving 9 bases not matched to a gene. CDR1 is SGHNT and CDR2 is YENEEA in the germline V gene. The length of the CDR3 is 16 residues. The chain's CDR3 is CASSLVGTGDRTEAFF. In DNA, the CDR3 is TGTGCCAGCAGCTTGGTGGGGACAGGGGATCGGACTGAAGCTTTCTTT.

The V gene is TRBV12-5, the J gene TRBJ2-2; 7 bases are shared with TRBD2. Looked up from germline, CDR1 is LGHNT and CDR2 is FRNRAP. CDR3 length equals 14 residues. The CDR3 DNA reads TGTGCCAGTCAACGGGACTACCTCACCGGGGAGCTGTTTTTT. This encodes CASQRDYLTGELFF.

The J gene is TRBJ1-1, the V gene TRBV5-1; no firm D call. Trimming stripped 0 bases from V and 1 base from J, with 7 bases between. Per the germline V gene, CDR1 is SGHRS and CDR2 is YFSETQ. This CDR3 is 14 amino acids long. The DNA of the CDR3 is TGCGCCAGCAGCTTGGGAGTCCAGAACACTGAAGCTTTCTTT. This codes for CASSLGVQNTEAFF.

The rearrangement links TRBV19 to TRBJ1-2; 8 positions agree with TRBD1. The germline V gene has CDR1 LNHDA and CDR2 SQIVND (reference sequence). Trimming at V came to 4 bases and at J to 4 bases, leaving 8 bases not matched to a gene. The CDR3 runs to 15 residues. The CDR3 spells CASSTSTGDAYGYTF. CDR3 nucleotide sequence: TGTGCCAGTAGTACCTCGACAGGGGACGCCTATGGCTACACCTTC.

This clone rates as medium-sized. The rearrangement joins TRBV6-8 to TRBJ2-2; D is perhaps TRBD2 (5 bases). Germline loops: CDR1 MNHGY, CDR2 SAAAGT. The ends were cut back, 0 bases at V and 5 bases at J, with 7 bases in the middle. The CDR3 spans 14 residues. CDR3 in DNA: TGTGCCAGCAGTTACTCGAGGGAGACCGGGGAGCTGTTTTTT. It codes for CASSYSRETGELFF.

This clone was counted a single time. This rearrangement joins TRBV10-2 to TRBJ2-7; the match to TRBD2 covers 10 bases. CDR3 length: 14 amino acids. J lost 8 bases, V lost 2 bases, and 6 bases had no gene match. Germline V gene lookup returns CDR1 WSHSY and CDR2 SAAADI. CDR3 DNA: TGCGCCAGCAGTGAGGGGACTAGCGCCTGGAAGCAGTACTTC. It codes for CASSEGTSAWKQYF.

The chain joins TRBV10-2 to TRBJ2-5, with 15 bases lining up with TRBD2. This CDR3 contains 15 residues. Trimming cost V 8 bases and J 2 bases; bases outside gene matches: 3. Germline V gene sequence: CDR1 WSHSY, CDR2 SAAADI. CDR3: CASGLAGGGQETQYF. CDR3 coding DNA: TGCGCCAGCGGACTAGCGGGAGGGGGTCAAGAGACCCAGTACTTC.

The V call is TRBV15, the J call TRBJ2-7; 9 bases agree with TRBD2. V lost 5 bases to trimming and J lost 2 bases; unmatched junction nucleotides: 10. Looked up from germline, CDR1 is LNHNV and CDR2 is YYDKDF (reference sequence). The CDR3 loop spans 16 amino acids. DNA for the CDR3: TGTGCCACCAGCCCTAGCGGGGTACCCAACACCTACGAGCAGTACTTC. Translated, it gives CATSPSGVPNTYEQYF.

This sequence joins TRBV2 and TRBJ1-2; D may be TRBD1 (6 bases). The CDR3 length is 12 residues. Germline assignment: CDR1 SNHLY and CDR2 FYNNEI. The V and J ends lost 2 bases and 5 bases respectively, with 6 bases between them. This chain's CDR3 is CASSEQGYGYTF. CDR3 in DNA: TGTGCCAGCAGTGAACAGGGGTATGGCTACACCTTC.

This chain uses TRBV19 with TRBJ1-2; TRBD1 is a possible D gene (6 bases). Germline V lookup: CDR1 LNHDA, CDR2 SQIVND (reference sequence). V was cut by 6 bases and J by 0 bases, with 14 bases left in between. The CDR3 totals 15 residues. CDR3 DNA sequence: TGTGCCAGTAGCCGAGACAGGCAAGCTAACTATGGCTACACCTTC. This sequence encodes CASSRDRQANYGYTF.